Detailed here is one T cell receptor (beta chain). The sample belongs to a study of blood T cell repertoires in COVID-19. On the study more broadly: Samples representing acute and convalescent COVID-19 were sourced from the United States, Italy and Spain. The analysed material was cDNA or gDNA that came from T cells, B-cell-depleted T cells, or PBMCs.

CDR3 size: 15 residues. V was cut by 5 bases and J by 6 bases, with 17 bases left in between. Per germline, CDR1 MNHEY and CDR2 SMNVEV (reference sequence). Study processing details: Reference gene primer amplification gave nucleated cell count estimates. The data were produced by immunoSEQ multiplex PCR, yet TCRdb's version contains in-frame clones alone and is incomplete. D and trimming come from the DNA, and the V and J calls and clone size come from that table. The table includes 35,000 to 45,000 clones, 70% to 80% detected once. This receptor was obtained from a man aged 70 or older with acute or convalescent COVID-19. The source material was peripheral blood. This chain joins TRBV27 and TRBJ2-1; a weak D match, TRBD1 (5 bases). CDR3 coding DNA: TGTGCCAGCAGTCCCAAGGGGATAGGCCCCAATGAGCAGTTCTTC. It translates to CASSPKGIGPNEQFF.